A selection of T cell receptor beta chains follows, all from one sample in a study of control samples from healthy donors and cancer patients. The data were produced by immunoSEQ multiplex PCR, yet TCRdb's version contains in-frame clones alone and is incomplete. The sample consists of 190,000 or so clones, over 80% of them appearing once. Sequencing was performed on blood. These receptors were taken from a young man in good health. Each CDR3 is given with its conserved first and last residue. Fields, in order: clone size, CDR3 length, D gene, J gene, V gene, CDR3 DNA, CDR3 protein. The D gene is left open where the match is weak. Only some rows state a clone size, as once, few, many or a class for expanded clones.

clone size: -
CDR3 length: 15
D gene: -
J gene: TRBJ2-7
V gene: TRBV6-5
CDR3 DNA: TGTGCCAGCAGTTACTCGTTCGGCGGTACCTACGAGCAGTACTTC
CDR3 protein: CASSYSFGGTYEQYF

clone size: -
CDR3 length: 16
D gene: -
J gene: TRBJ1-4
V gene: TRBV6-6
CDR3 DNA: TGTGCCAGCAGTTACCGCGCGGGGGCGTCGAGTGAAAAACTGTTTTTT
CDR3 protein: CASSYRAGASSEKLFF

clone size: -
CDR3 length: 12
D gene: -
J gene: TRBJ1-2
V gene: TRBV6-5
CDR3 DNA: TGTGCCAGCATGGGGTCACCTAGGGGCTACACCTTC
CDR3 protein: CASMGSPRGYTF

clone size: -
CDR3 length: 13
D gene: -
J gene: TRBJ1-1
V gene: TRBV12-3/TRBV12-4
CDR3 DNA: TGTGCCAGCAGTTTGAGGGGAACGGCTGAAGCTTTCTTT
CDR3 protein: CASSLRGTAEAFF

clone size: -
CDR3 length: 12
D gene: -
J gene: TRBJ1-1
V gene: TRBV19
CDR3 DNA: TGTGCCAGTAGTGATCAGAGGACTGAAGCTTTCTTT
CDR3 protein: CASSDQRTEAFF

clone size: -
CDR3 length: 15
D gene: -
J gene: TRBJ2-2
V gene: TRBV29-1
CDR3 DNA: TGCAGCGTCCCCGGCGGCGCAGACGGGACCGGGGAGCTGTTTTTT
CDR3 protein: CSVPGGADGTGELFF

clone size: -
CDR3 length: 12
D gene: -
J gene: TRBJ1-1
V gene: TRBV19
CDR3 DNA: TGTGCCAGTAGTAGTCGTACCACTGAAGCTTTCTTT
CDR3 protein: CASSSRTTEAFF

clone size: -
CDR3 length: 13
D gene: -
J gene: TRBJ2-1
V gene: TRBV27
CDR3 DNA: TGTGCCAGCAGTCCCCCGTTCGGAAATGAGCAGTTCTTC
CDR3 protein: CASSPPFGNEQFF

clone size: -
CDR3 length: 14
D gene: -
J gene: TRBJ2-5
V gene: TRBV6-2/TRBV6-3
CDR3 DNA: TGTGCCAGCAGCCGGAACCTGGCCCAAGAGACCCAGTACTTC
CDR3 protein: CASSRNLAQETQYF

clone size: -
CDR3 length: 16
D gene: -
J gene: TRBJ1-1
V gene: TRBV7-3
CDR3 DNA: TGTGCCAGCAGCTTAGGCCCGGTGACAGCGAACACTGAAGCTTTCTTT
CDR3 protein: CASSLGPVTANTEAFF

clone size: -
CDR3 length: 13
D gene: -
J gene: TRBJ2-3
V gene: TRBV5-5
CDR3 DNA: TGTGCCAGCAGTGGTTTCACCACAGATACGCAGTATTTT
CDR3 protein: CASSGFTTDTQYF

clone size: once
CDR3 length: 13
D gene: -
J gene: TRBJ2-3
V gene: TRBV10-3
CDR3 DNA: TGTGCCATCAGCTCCGGGGCCACAGATACGCAGTATTTT
CDR3 protein: CAISSGATDTQYF

clone size: -
CDR3 length: 15
D gene: TRBD1
J gene: TRBJ2-7
V gene: TRBV19
CDR3 DNA: TGTGCCAGTAGCACTCGGACAGGGAGCTCCTACGAGCAGTACTTC
CDR3 protein: CASSTRTGSSYEQYF

clone size: -
CDR3 length: 14
D gene: -
J gene: TRBJ1-6
V gene: TRBV3-1/TRBV3-2
CDR3 DNA: TGTGCCAGCAGCCAAGGTCGGAAAAATTCACCCCTCCACTTT
CDR3 protein: CASSQGRKNSPLHF

clone size: once
CDR3 length: 14
D gene: -
J gene: TRBJ1-3
V gene: TRBV19
CDR3 DNA: TGTGCCAGTAGTATATCCGGATCTGGAAACACCATATATTTT
CDR3 protein: CASSISGSGNTIYF

clone size: -
CDR3 length: 14
D gene: -
J gene: TRBJ2-2
V gene: TRBV2
CDR3 DNA: TGTGCCAGCAGTTCCGGGATCACAACCGGGGAGCTGTTTTTT
CDR3 protein: CASSSGITTGELFF

clone size: -
CDR3 length: 11
D gene: -
J gene: TRBJ2-3
V gene: TRBV13
CDR3 DNA: TGTGCCAGCAGCTTTACAGATACGCAGTATTTT
CDR3 protein: CASSFTDTQYF

clone size: -
CDR3 length: 11
D gene: -
J gene: TRBJ2-7
V gene: TRBV5-5
CDR3 DNA: TGTGCCAGCAGCTTGATGTACGAGCAGTACTTC
CDR3 protein: CASSLMYEQYF